This is a list of T cell receptor beta chains from one sample in a study of radiotherapy plus CTLA-4 blockade in lung cancer. Assay used: immunoSEQ multiplex PCR; TCRdb lists only in-frame clones, some missing. The data hold some 64,000 clones, with roughly four fifths observed a single time. The sequencing here drew on peripheral blood, taken from a patient treated with radiotherapy plus ipilimumab. The receptor source for this set is a human donor with non-small cell lung cancer whose response to radiotherapy plus ipilimumab could not be evaluated. Some clones in this sample may be carry-over from other donors' samples. CDR3s include the opening cysteine and the closing phenylalanine or tryptophan. Clone size is shown for a subset of rows, as once, few, many or a class of expanded clone.

CDR3 protein	clone size	J gene	V gene
CASSWPDNANYGYTF	NA	TRBJ1-2	TRBV5-4
CASSLDRGGSTDTQYF	NA	TRBJ2-3	TRBV5-1
CASKGQGLYEQYF	NA	TRBJ2-7	TRBV14
CASSVEGGPNGNTEAFF	once	TRBJ1-1	TRBV9
CASSLQGRTEAFF	NA	TRBJ1-1	TRBV6-1
CASSGWPGKSLGYTF	NA	TRBJ1-2	TRBV19
CASSIGGQRVEQYF	NA	TRBJ2-7	TRBV5-1
CASSPVAGGAYEQYF	NA	TRBJ2-7	TRBV5-1
CASSLFQGTTEAFF	NA	TRBJ1-1	TRBV27
CASTTGDTQYF	NA	TRBJ2-3	TRBV19
CASSELVRAFTDTQYF	NA	TRBJ2-3	TRBV6-1
CAWRPPGTTYEQYF	NA	TRBJ2-7	TRBV30
CASSLDSKITDTQYF	NA	TRBJ2-3	TRBV2
CASSLMGATDTQYF	NA	TRBJ2-3	TRBV5-1
CSARDFYEQYF	NA	TRBJ2-7	TRBV20-1
CASSLAAGGVYGYTF	NA	TRBJ1-2	TRBV5-5